This TCR beta chain was sequenced during a study of T cell responses to AZD1222 COVID-19 vaccine (dated by TCRdb to the early 2020s). Context from the whole study: AZD1222 recipients whose second dose came at about 4 weeks and those whose second dose came at about 12 weeks were combined into one group, since spike-specific TCR depth and breadth did not differ between the two schedules. TCR sequencing covered some 240 trial participants: 200 to 220 given two doses of AZD1222 and 26 given two doses of MenACWY control vaccine. Trial participants were enrolled into age subgroups of 18-55, 56-69 and 70-plus years, which contained approximately 150, 28 and 58 TCR-sequenced participants, respectively.

In the case of this clone: Its antigen is currently not known. No clone much larger than this one lies a single base away; base qualities are absent.

CDR1 and CDR2 are read off the germline V gene as KGHSH and LQKENI. Measured from the cysteine to the phenylalanine, the CDR3 is 14 residues long. Only CDR3 DNA is held: 42 bases, read in frame from base 1. V and J lose 5 bases and 0 bases, and a span of 8 bases separates them. The CDR3 regions of human TCRbeta chains were analyzed by immunosequencing. On the authors' methods: TCRs in the repertoires were matched against a reference library of SARS-CoV-2-specific TCRs that had been generated with the MIRA antigen-specificity platform. Breadth was defined as the fraction of unique TCRs that were SARS-CoV-2-associated, and depth was defined as the fraction of total T cells that were SARS-CoV-2-associated. Using the MIRA data, each spike-specific TCR was assigned both to the spike region to which the TCR was reactive and to a CD4 or CD8 class. Log10-transformed breadth and depth values were compared by one-way ANOVA with Sidak's multiple comparisons tests. Here the immuneACCESS table is served through TCRdb, limited to in-frame sequences with V and J called. Missing clones are a known gap in these copies; in checked studies unresolved V genes cover under half, and the rest lacks a known reason. V and J calls and clone size come straight from that table; D and trimming were deduced from the DNA. The sample data list about 94,000 clones, and 90% of these were observed just once. The top ten hold over 7.5% of the sample.

Results and caveats for the whole study, not just this receptor: Reportedly, close to half of the unique spike-specific TCRs recognized epitopes lying outside the regions that are mutated in the B.1.351 and B.1.1.7 variants. Because no samples from the day 14 peak response were available, repertoires could be characterized only after the peak T cell response. The vaccine-associated CD4 TCRs covered the entire spike protein, and the dominant responses fell in regions 160-218 and 743-854. Participants were mostly white British and included more females than males, and it was suggested by the authors that clonal diversity may have been underestimated. A significant rise in spike-specific TCR breadth and depth was observed after two AZD1222 doses relative to day 0 and relative to MenACWY recipients. Conclusions about previously exposed vaccinees were limited because only six or seven AZD1222 recipients were SARS-CoV-2 seropositive at baseline. The 56-69-year group was small, and its depth increase did not reach significance, likely because of low power.

The sample's time point label, in plain terms: baseline before first vaccination. Vaccinee samples came from UK trials COV001 and COV002, including a single-blind randomized controlled phase 2/3 trial of AZD1222 (ChAdOx1 nCoV-19) in healthy adults. Trial participant PBMC samples were collected at day 0 and day 28 after the second dose for TCRbeta chain sequencing. This receptor chain uses TRBV18 and TRBJ1-5; the D segment cannot be called with confidence. This specimen consisted of peripheral blood, obtained on day 0 of AZD1222 vaccination. The TCR was taken from an adult in good health. The CDR3 region reads CASSERDSNQPQHF. The sequenced DNA is TGTGCCAGCTCAGAACGGGATAGCAATCAGCCCCAGCATTTT.